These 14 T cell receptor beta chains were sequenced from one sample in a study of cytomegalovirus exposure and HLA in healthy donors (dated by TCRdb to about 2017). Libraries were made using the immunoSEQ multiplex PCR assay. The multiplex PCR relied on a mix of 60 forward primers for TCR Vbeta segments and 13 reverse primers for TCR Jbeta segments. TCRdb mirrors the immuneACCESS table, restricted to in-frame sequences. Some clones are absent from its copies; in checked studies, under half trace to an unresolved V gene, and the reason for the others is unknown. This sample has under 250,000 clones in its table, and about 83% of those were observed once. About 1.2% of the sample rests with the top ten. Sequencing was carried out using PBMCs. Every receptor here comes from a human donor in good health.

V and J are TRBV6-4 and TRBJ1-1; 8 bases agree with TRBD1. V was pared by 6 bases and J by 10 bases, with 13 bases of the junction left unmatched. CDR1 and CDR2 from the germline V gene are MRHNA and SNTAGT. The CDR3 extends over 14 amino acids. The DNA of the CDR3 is TGTGCCAGCAGCGCCCACAGGGGGAAGCAGGGAGCTTTCTTT. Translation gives CASSAHRGKQGAFF.

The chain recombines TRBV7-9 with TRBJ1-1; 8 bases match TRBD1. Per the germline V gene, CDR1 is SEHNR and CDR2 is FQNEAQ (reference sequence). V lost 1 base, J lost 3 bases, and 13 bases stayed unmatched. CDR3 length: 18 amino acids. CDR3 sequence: CASSLEAGRGRADTEAFF. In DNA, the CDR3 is TGTGCCAGCAGCTTAGAAGCGGGCAGGGGGCGTGCGGACACTGAAGCTTTCTTT.

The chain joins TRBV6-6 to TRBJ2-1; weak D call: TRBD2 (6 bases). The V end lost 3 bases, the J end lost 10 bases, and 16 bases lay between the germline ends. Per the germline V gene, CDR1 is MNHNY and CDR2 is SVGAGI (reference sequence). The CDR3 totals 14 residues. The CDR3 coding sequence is TGTGCCAGCAGTTATATCGGAGGGGTCGGGGAGCAGTTCTTC. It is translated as CASSYIGGVGEQFF.

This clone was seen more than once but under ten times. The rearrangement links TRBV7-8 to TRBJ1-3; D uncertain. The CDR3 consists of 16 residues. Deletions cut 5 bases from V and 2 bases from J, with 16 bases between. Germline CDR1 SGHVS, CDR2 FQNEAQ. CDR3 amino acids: CASSPLPVGTGNTIYF. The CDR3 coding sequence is TGTGCCAGCAGCCCTCTTCCGGTCGGGACTGGAAACACCATATATTTT.

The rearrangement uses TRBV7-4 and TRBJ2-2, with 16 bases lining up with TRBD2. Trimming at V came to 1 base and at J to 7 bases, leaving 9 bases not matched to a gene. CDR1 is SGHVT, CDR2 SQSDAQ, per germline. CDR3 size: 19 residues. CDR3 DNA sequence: TGTGCCAGCAGCTTAGGGCCGGGACTAGCGGGAGGGCGAGGCGGGGAGCTGTTTTTT. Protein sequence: CASSLGPGLAGGRGGELFF.

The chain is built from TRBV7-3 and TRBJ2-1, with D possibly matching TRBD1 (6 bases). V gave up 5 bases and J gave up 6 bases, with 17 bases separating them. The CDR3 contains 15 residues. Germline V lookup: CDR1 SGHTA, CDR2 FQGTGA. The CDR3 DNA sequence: TGTGCCAGCAGCGTCGCGGCGCTACAGGGCAATGAGCAGTTCTTC. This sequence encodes CASSVAALQGNEQFF. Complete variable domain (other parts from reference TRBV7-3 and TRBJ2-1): GAGVSQTPSNKVTEKGKYVELRCDPISGHTALYWYRQSLGQGPEFLIYFQGTGAADDSGLPNDRFFAVRPEGSVSTLKIQRTERGDSAVYLCASSVAALQGNEQFFGPGTRLTVL.

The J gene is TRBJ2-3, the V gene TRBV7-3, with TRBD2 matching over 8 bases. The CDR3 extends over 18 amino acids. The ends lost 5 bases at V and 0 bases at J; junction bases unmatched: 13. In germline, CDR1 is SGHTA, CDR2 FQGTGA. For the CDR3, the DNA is TGTGCCAGCAGCCAACGGGGGGGCAGCGGGAGAAGCACAGATACGCAGTATTTT. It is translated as CASSQRGGSGRSTDTQYF.

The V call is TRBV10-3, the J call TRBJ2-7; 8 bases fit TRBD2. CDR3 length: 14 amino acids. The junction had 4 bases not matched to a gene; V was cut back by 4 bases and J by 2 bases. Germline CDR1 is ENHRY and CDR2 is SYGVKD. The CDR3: CAISASREAYEQYF. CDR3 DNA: TGTGCCATCAGTGCCTCGCGGGAGGCCTACGAGCAGTACTTC.

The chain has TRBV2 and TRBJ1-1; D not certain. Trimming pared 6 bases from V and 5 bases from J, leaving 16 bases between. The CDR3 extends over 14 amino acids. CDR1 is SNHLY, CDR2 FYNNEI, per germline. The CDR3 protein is CASSTERDYTEAFF. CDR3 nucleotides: TGTGCCAGCAGCACAGAGAGGGATTATACTGAAGCTTTCTTT.

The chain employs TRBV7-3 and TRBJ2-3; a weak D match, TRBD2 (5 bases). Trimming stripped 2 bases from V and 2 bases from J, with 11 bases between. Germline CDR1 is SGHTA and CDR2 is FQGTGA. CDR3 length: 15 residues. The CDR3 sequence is CASSLGPTNTDTQYF. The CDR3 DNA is TGTGCCAGCAGCTTAGGGCCGACTAACACAGATACGCAGTATTTT.

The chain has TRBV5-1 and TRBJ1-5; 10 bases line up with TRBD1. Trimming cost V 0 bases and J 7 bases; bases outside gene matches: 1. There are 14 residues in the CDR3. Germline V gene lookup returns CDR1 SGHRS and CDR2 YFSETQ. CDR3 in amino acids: CASSLGDRGQPQHF. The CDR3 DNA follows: TGCGCCAGCAGCTTGGGGGACAGGGGACAGCCCCAGCATTTT.

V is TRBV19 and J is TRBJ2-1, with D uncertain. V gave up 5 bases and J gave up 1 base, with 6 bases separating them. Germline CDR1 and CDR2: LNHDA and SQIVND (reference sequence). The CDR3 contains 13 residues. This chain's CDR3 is CASSSGSYNEQFF. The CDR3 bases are TGTGCCAGTAGTTCCGGTTCCTACAATGAGCAGTTCTTC.

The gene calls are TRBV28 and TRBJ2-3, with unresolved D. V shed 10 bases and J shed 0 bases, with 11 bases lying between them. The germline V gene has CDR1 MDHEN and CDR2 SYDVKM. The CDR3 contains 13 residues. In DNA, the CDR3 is TGTGCCACTCTGACTCCTAGCACAGATACGCAGTATTTT. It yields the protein CATLTPSTDTQYF.

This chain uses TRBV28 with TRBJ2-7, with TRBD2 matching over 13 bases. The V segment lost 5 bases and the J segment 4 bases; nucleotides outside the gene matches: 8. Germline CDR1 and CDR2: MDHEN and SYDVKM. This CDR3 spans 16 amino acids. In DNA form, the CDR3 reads TGTGCCAGCAGTATGCAAGGACTAGCGGGAGCGTACGAGCAGTACTTC. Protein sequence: CASSMQGLAGAYEQYF.